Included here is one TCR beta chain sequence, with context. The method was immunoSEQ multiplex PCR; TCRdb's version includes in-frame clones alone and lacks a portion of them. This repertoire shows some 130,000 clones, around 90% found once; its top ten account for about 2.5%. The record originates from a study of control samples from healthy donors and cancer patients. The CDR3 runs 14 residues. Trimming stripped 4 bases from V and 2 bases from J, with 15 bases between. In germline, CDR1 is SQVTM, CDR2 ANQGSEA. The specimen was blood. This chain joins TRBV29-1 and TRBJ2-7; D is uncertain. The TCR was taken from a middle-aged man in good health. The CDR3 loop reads CSVVKGLHAYEQYF. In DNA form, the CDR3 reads TGCAGCGTTGTGAAAGGTCTTCACGCCTACGAGCAGTACTTC.